These 28 T cell receptor beta chains were all obtained from the same sample, sequenced in a study of T cells in Graves' hyperthyroidism and ophthalmopathy. TCR beta CDR3 region amplification was performed from RNA transcripts. HTBI primers drove first-round RT-PCR of the TCR CDR3. TCRdb itself ran the multiplex PCR reads through MiXCR, one entry per CDR3 protein. This table has about 640,000 distinct CDR3 sequences, around 20% appearing once. Sequenced sample: blood. The receptor set was obtained from a man between 25 and 39 years old with Graves' ophthalmopathy.

The rearrangement joins TRBV6-1 to TRBJ1-5, with D possibly TRBD1 on 6 matching bases. Germline CDR1 reads MNHNS; CDR2 reads SASEGT. The CDR3 spans 15 residues. V lost 7 bases to trimming and J lost 3 bases, with 16 bases between them. This CDR3 reads CASNQRTALNQPQHF. CDR3 sequence (DNA): TGTGCCAGCAACCAACGGACAGCCCTCAATCAGCCCCAGCATTTT.

The sample holds one count of this clonotype. CDR3 in DNA: TGTGCCAGCAGTTACGACGGACTTGGTGATACGCAGTATTTT. This gives the protein CASSYDGLGDTQYF. The chain is built from TRBV6-5 and TRBJ2-3, with a tentative D call TRBD2 (5 bases). The V end lost 2 bases, the J end lost 6 bases, and 12 bases lay between the germline ends. The CDR3 sequence is 14 residues long. Germline V lookup: CDR1 MNHEY, CDR2 SVGAGI.

A few counts support this clonotype. V is TRBV20-1 and J is TRBJ2-2; D is perhaps TRBD1 (5 bases). Germline assignment: CDR1 DFQATT and CDR2 SNEGSKA (reference sequence). The length of the CDR3 is 11 residues. The ends were cut back, 5 bases at V and 7 bases at J, with 8 bases in the middle. CDR3 sequence: CSAPGFGELFF. The CDR3 DNA is TGCAGTGCTCCAGGGTTCGGGGAGCTGTTTTTT.

This clonotype was detected ten times or more. This chain connects TRBV3-1 to TRBJ2-1, with unresolved D. V was pared by 5 bases and J by 8 bases, with 7 bases between. This CDR3 is 11 amino acids long. Germline V CDR1 and CDR2: LGHDT, YNNKEL (reference sequence). CDR3 region: CASSDTDEQFF. For the CDR3, the DNA is TGTGCCAGCAGCGATACGGATGAGCAGTTCTTC.

The chain carries TRBV6-2 or TRBV6-3 and TRBJ2-7; D is perhaps TRBD1 (6 bases). Germline V gene lookup returns CDR1 MNHEY and CDR2 SVGEGT. V lost 5 bases to trimming and J lost 4 bases, with 18 bases between them. The CDR3 sequence is 15 residues long. DNA of the CDR3: TGTGCCAGCAGTCAAGCGACAGGTGTTGGTTACGAGCAGTACTTC. This sequence encodes CASSQATGVGYEQYF.

This clonotype was found a few times. The rearrangement uses TRBV7-3 and TRBJ2-1; D gene ambiguous. CDR3 length equals 15 residues. V was shortened by 2 bases and J by 0 bases, with 8 bases between the two germline ends. CDR1 and CDR2 from the germline V gene are SGHTA and FQGTGA. CDR3 sequence reads: CASSLGVLSYNEQFF. In DNA form, the CDR3 reads TGTGCCAGCAGCTTAGGGGTTCTCTCCTACAATGAGCAGTTCTTC.

This clonotype was seen a few times. This chain links TRBV3-1 with TRBJ2-1, with D unresolved. CDR1 and CDR2 (germline): LGHDT, YNNKEL (reference sequence). The V gene lost 0 bases and the J gene lost 2 bases, with 20 bases spanning the gap. This CDR3 is 19 amino acids long. CDR3 region: CASSQEVGGGPNPYNEQFF. The CDR3 nucleotides read TGTGCCAGCAGCCAAGAAGTGGGCGGCGGTCCGAACCCCTACAATGAGCAGTTCTTC.

The sample holds many counts of this clonotype. CDR3 loop: CASSLSLGTGEQYF. DNA of the CDR3: TGCGCCAGCAGCTTGTCGTTGGGGACGGGCGAGCAGTACTTC. This rearrangement joins TRBV5-1 to TRBJ2-7; D is perhaps TRBD1 or TRBD2 (5 bases each). V shed 1 base and J shed 6 bases, with 14 bases lying between them. The CDR3 contains 14 residues. Germline values: CDR1 SGHRS, CDR2 YFSETQ.

This clonotype was counted between two and nine times. The DNA for the CDR3 is TGTGCCTCCGGGACTAGCGAAAGCAATGAGCAGTTCTTC. Amino acid sequence: CASGTSESNEQFF. This rearrangement joins TRBV10-3 to TRBJ2-1; 10 nucleotides line up with TRBD2. V lost 11 bases and J lost 6; bases outside the gene matches: 7. Germline values: CDR1 ENHRY, CDR2 SYGVKD. The CDR3 is made up of 13 amino acids.

This clonotype was counted only a few times. V and J are TRBV25-1 and TRBJ1-1; D is ambiguous. The CDR3 sequence is 13 residues long. From germline, CDR1 is MGHDK and CDR2 SYGVNS. Trimming stripped 6 bases from V and 1 base from J, with 9 bases between. Written as DNA, the CDR3 is TGTGCCAGCAGCGCAACCTCGAACACTGAAGCTTTCTTT. Translation: CASSATSNTEAFF.

The chain employs TRBV3-1 and TRBJ1-6, with unresolved D. V lost 4 bases, J lost 11 bases, and 15 bases lay in between. Germline CDR1 is LGHDT and CDR2 is YNNKEL (reference sequence). The CDR3 runs 14 residues. The chain's CDR3 is CASSPPVPGPPLHF. The CDR3 region has the DNA TGTGCCAGCAGCCCCCCGGTCCCCGGCCCACCCCTCCACTTT.

This clonotype was counted between two and nine times. The V gene is TRBV5-1, the J gene TRBJ1-4; D is perhaps TRBD1 (5 bases). Germline assignment: CDR1 SGHRS and CDR2 YFSETQ. V lost 0 bases to trimming and J lost 5 bases, with 11 bases between them. The CDR3 spans 15 residues. The chain's CDR3 is CASSLGGSLNEKLFF. The CDR3, as DNA: TGCGCCAGCAGCTTGGGGGGCAGCCTAAATGAAAAACTGTTTTTT.

The V and J genes are TRBV30 and TRBJ2-7; D is unclear. CDR1 and CDR2 from the germline V gene are GTSNPN and SVGIG (reference sequence). Trimming stripped 2 bases from V and 2 bases from J, with 7 bases between. The CDR3 consists of 12 residues. DNA for the CDR3: TGTGCCTGGAGTTTTAGCCCCTACGAGCAGTACTTC. Translating it yields CAWSFSPYEQYF.

At least ten counts were recorded for this clonotype. The chain combines TRBV7-9 with TRBJ2-1, with D uncertain. Germline values: CDR1 SEHNR, CDR2 FQNEAQ (reference sequence). The ends were cut back, 5 bases at V and 7 bases at J, with 9 bases in the middle. CDR3 size: 12 residues. CDR3 coding DNA: TGTGCCAGCAGCCTGGAGAGGAATGAGCAGTTCTTC. This codes for CASSLERNEQFF.

In this sample, this clonotype turned up many times. This sequence joins TRBV28 and TRBJ2-1; D is unresolved. CDR1 MDHEN and CDR2 SYDVKM come from the germline V gene. V shed 3 bases and J shed 0 bases, with 6 bases lying between them. The CDR3 contains 14 residues. The CDR3 DNA reads as TGTGCCAGCAGTTTTCGGAGCTCCTACAATGAGCAGTTCTTC. Translating it yields CASSFRSSYNEQFF.

The V call is TRBV28, the J call TRBJ2-7; D call uncertain. This CDR3 comprises 11 residues. The germline gives CDR1 MDHEN, CDR2 SYDVKM. V shed 5 bases and J shed 7 bases, with 9 bases lying between them. CDR3 sequence reads: CASSLHWEQYF. CDR3 DNA: TGTGCCAGCAGTCTACACTGGGAGCAGTACTTC.

V is TRBV6-1 and J is TRBJ2-7, with a tentative D call TRBD2 (6 bases). V was cut by 11 bases and J by 4 bases, with 15 bases left in between. The germline V gene encodes CDR1 MNHNS and CDR2 SASEGT. This CDR3 is built from 12 residues. The DNA for the CDR3 is TGTGCCGCGGGGCCAAAGGGGTACGAGCAGTACTTC. It specifies CAAGPKGYEQYF.

The rearrangement joins TRBV29-1 to TRBJ2-7; tentatively, D is TRBD1 or TRBD2 (5 bases each). Trimming took off 6 bases at V and 6 bases at J, with 18 bases between the two ends. CDR1 is SQVTM, CDR2 ANQGSEA, per germline. This CDR3 has 13 residues. CDR3 nucleotide sequence: TGCAGCGTCCGGGGCGGAGTTCTGGGCGAGCAGTACTTC. It translates to CSVRGGVLGEQYF.

This clonotype has at least ten counts. The V and J genes are TRBV10-2 and TRBJ1-1; weak D call: TRBD1 (6 bases). Trimming pared 4 bases from V and 4 bases from J, leaving 19 bases between. The CDR3 contains 16 residues. Germline values: CDR1 WSHSY, CDR2 SAAADI. The CDR3 DNA follows: TGCGCCAGCAGTGTGACAGGCCCAAGGGGCGGCACTGAAGCTTTCTTT. Protein: CASSVTGPRGGTEAFF.

The chain joins TRBV7-2 to TRBJ2-1; 14 bases align to TRBD2. The junction had 3 bases not matched to a gene; V was cut back by 0 bases and J by 8 bases. Germline V gives CDR1 SGHTA, CDR2 FQGNSA. This CDR3 contains 16 residues. CDR3 region: CASSLAGTSGSHEQFF. The CDR3, as DNA: TGTGCCAGCAGCTTAGCAGGGACTAGCGGGAGCCATGAGCAGTTCTTC.

This clonotype has a handful of counts. The chain links TRBV6-1 to TRBJ1-1; no clear D gene. This CDR3 region has 13 residues. The germline V gene has CDR1 MNHNS and CDR2 SASEGT. Trimming stripped 7 bases from V and 3 bases from J, with 12 bases between. The CDR3, as DNA: TGTGCCAGCACACCCGGTAGCCACACTGAAGCTTTCTTT. Translation: CASTPGSHTEAFF.

This clonotype was counted ten times or more. V usage is TRBV13 and J usage is TRBJ2-7, with 9 nucleotides matching TRBD1. The CDR3 sequence is 14 residues long. In germline, CDR1 is PRHDT, CDR2 FYEKMQ (reference sequence). V was clipped by 4 bases and J by 3 bases; unmatched bases: 4. CDR3 protein: CASSSNRGLYEQYF. In DNA form, the CDR3 reads TGTGCCAGCAGCTCCAACAGGGGGCTCTACGAGCAGTACTTC.

This clonotype was found a few times. The V gene is TRBV7-9, the J gene TRBJ2-1; D is perhaps TRBD1 (6 bases). Germline V CDR1 and CDR2: SEHNR, FQNEAQ (reference sequence). V lost 4 bases and J 5 bases, leaving 12 bases between the germline ends. The CDR3 sequence is 14 residues long. The CDR3 spells CASSSSTGDNEQFF. As DNA, the CDR3 is TGTGCCAGCAGCTCCTCGACAGGCGACAATGAGCAGTTCTTC.

This clonotype was recorded at least ten times. The chain joins TRBV20-1 to TRBJ2-1; TRBD2 aligns across 10 bases. The V and J ends lost 6 bases and 6 bases, in that order; junction bases with no gene match: 5. This CDR3 spans 13 amino acids. Germline V gives CDR1 DFQATT, CDR2 SNEGSKA (reference sequence). The CDR3 here is CSARTSGFNEQFF. CDR3 DNA: TGCAGTGCGAGGACTAGCGGCTTCAATGAGCAGTTCTTC.

The J gene is TRBJ1-1, the V gene TRBV5-1; 11 bases agree with TRBD1. CDR3 length: 17 amino acids. Unmatched junction bases numbered 13, after V lost 5 bases and J lost 4 bases. Germline V gene sequence: CDR1 SGHRS, CDR2 YFSETQ. CDR3 in DNA: TGCGCCAGCAGTCCGGGCCCCGGACAGGGGGCTGGCACTGAAGCTTTCTTT. Amino acid sequence: CASSPGPGQGAGTEAFF.

This clonotype was picked up a small number of times. V usage is TRBV3-1 and J usage is TRBJ2-2, with 8 positions matching TRBD2. This CDR3 is built from 15 residues. V was clipped by 0 bases and J by 4 bases; unmatched bases: 1. The V gene's germline CDR1 is LGHDT and CDR2 YNNKEL (reference sequence). CDR3 bases: TGTGCCAGCAGCCAAGACCGGGAGGGCACCGGGGAGCTGTTTTTT. Protein: CASSQDREGTGELFF.

The gene calls are TRBV27 and TRBJ2-7; D is ambiguous. Trimming took 0 bases from V and 1 from J, leaving 16 bases between them. CDR1 and CDR2 from the germline V gene are MNHEY and SMNVEV (reference sequence). This CDR3 spans 17 amino acids. The CDR3 sequence is CASSLSLESSRSYEQYF. The CDR3 DNA sequence: TGTGCCAGCAGTTTATCGCTCGAGTCGAGTCGGTCCTACGAGCAGTACTTC.

On this clonotype: Compared with germline, one end of the junction differs, possibly owing to a read error. The chain couples TRBV6-2 or TRBV6-3 to TRBJ2-1, with TRBD2 matching over 10 bases. The germline V gene encodes CDR1 MNHEY and CDR2 SVGEGT. CDR3 length equals 16 residues. CDR3 residues: CASRKLAGSSYNGQFF. The CDR3 DNA reads TGTGCCAGCAGGAAACTAGCGGGATCATCCTACAATGGGCAGTTCTTC.